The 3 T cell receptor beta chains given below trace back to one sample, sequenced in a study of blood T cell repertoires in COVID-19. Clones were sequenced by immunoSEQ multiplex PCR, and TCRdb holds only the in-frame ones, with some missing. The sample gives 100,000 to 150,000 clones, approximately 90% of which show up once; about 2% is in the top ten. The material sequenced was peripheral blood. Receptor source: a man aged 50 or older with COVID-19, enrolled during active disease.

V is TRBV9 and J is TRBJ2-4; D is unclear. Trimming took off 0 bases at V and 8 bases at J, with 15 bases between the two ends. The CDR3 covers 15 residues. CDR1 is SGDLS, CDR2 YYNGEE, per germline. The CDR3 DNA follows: TGTGCCAGCAGCGTAGGCCTAGGAGTCGTGGACATTCAGTACTTC. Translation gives CASSVGLGVVDIQYF. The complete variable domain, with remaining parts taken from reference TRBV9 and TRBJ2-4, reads DSGVTQTPKHLITATGQRVTLRCSPRSGDLSVYWYQQSLDQGLQFLIQYYNGEERAKGNILERFSAQQFPDLHSELNLSSLELGDSALYFCASSVGLGVVDIQYFGAGTRLSVL.

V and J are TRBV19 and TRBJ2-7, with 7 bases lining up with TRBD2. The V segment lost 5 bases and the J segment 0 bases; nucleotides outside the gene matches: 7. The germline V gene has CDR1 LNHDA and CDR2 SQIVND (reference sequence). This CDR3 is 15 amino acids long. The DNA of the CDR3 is TGTGCCAGTAGTCCCCTGGGGGGGACCTCCTACGAGCAGTACTTC. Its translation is CASSPLGGTSYEQYF.

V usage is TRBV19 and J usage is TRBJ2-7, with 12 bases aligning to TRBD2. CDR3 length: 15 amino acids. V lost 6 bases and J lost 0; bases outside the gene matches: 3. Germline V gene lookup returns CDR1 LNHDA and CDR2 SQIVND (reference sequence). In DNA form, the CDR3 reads TGTGCCAGTAGAACGACTAGCGGGAGCTCCTACGAGCAGTACTTC. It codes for CASRTTSGSSYEQYF.